This T cell receptor beta chain appears in the sequencing data of a study of cytomegalovirus exposure and HLA in healthy donors. Study overall: There were nearly 120 million unique TCR beta sequences, drawn from about 179 million T cells, in an earlier analysis.

The primer mix had 60 Vbeta and 13 Jbeta primers. Authors' methods: In a later analysis, of tens of millions of unique beta chains, about 12 million appeared in at least two donors. Repertoires were generated with immunoSEQ multiplex PCR, while TCRdb's copy carries only in-frame clones and drops some. The V and J calls and clone size come from that table; D and trimming were worked out from the DNA. Of about 180,000 clones listed, 70% to 80% are singletons. Germline CDR1 is MGHDK and CDR2 is SYGVNS. Trimming left V 4 bases short and J 5 bases short, with 9 bases between. The CDR3 length is 14 residues. All the people who gave samples were healthy bone marrow donors. This clone qualifies as medium-sized (0.01 to 0.1%).

Sequencing was performed on PBMCs. The clonotype comes from a man younger than 30 in good health and CMV-seronegative. The chain is built from TRBV25-1 and TRBJ1-6; D is ambiguous. The CDR3 reads CASSGTADNSPLHF. CDR3 nucleotide sequence: TGTGCCAGCAGTGGAACAGCGGATAATTCACCCCTCCACTTT.